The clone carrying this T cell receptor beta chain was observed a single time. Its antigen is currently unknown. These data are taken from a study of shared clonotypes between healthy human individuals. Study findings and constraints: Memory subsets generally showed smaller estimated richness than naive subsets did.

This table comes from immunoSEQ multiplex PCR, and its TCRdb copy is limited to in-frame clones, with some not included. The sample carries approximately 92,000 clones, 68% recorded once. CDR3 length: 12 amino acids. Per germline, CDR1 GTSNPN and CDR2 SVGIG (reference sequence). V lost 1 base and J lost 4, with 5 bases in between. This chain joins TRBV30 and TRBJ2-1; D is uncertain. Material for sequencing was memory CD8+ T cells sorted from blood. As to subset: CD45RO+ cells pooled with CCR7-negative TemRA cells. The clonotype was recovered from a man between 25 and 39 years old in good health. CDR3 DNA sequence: TGTGCCTGGAGTGCCGGGTACAATGAGCAGTTCTTC. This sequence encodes CAWSAGYNEQFF.